The 30 T cell receptor beta chains given below trace back to one sample, sequenced in a study of post-analysis software for immune sequencing data. Study conclusions and caveats: Controls showed lower frequencies than patients for roughly five TRBV segments, and TRBV5-6, TRBV5-1 and TRBV20-1 were among these.

Their antigens are not known. Unique molecular identifiers featured in each of the TCR beta cDNA libraries. One entry per CDR3 protein, called by TCRdb with MiXCR from the PCR reads. The top ten hold about 11% of the sample, which has roughly 650,000 distinct CDR3 sequences, roughly three fifths seen once. Sequencing was carried out using blood. Every receptor here comes from a girl aged 2 to 10 with multiple sclerosis.

In this sample, this clonotype turned up a few times. The chain couples TRBV27 to TRBJ2-7; D gene uncertain. Between the trimmed V and J ends, which lost 3 bases and 0 bases, there was a span of 12 bases. The CDR3 consists of 15 residues. Germline CDR1 MNHEY, CDR2 SMNVEV (reference sequence). The CDR3 region is CASSLKGPGSYEQYF. The CDR3 coding sequence is TGTGCCAGCAGTTTGAAAGGACCGGGCTCCTACGAGCAGTACTTC.

The V and J genes are TRBV7-2 and TRBJ2-3, with no clear D. In germline, CDR1 is SGHTA, CDR2 FQGNSA. This CDR3 region has 14 residues. The V end was cut by 6 bases, the J end by 1 base, with 11 bases between. CDR3 bases: TGTGCCAGCAGAGTCGCCATAGGCACAGATACGCAGTATTTT. It encodes CASRVAIGTDTQYF. Filled out from reference TRBV7-2 and TRBJ2-3, the complete variable domain reads GAGVSQSPSNKVTEKGKDVELRCDPISGHTALYWYRQSLGQGLEFLIYFQGNSAPDKSGLPSDRFSAERTGGSVSTLTIQRTQQEDSAVYLCASRVAIGTDTQYFGPGTRLTVL.

Points on this clonotype: Being one base from a much bigger clone, this may be a read error. This chain uses TRBV13 with TRBJ2-5, with D perhaps being TRBD1 or TRBD2 (5 bases each). The last part of the DNA fits TRBJ2-7 better; the J call may be wrong. The germline CDR1 and CDR2 sequences are PRHDT and FYEKMQ (reference sequence). The CDR3 is made up of 14 amino acids. The CDR3 region has the DNA TGTGCCAGCAGCTTAGCGGGACGAAACTACGAGCAGTACTTC. Translated, it gives CASSLAGRNYEQYF.

Many counts were recorded for this clonotype. This chain links TRBV18 with TRBJ2-5; no definite D call. With 2 bases removed from V and 3 bases from J, the gap between germline ends came to 1 base. CDR1 and CDR2 from the germline V gene are KGHSH and LQKENI. The CDR3 sequence is 11 residues long. CDR3 DNA: TGTGCCAGCTCACCAGAAGAGACCCAGTACTTC. Protein: CASSPEETQYF.

The J gene is TRBJ2-7, the V gene TRBV20-1, with D perhaps matching TRBD1 (5 bases). The DNA end is a closer match to TRBJ2-5, so the J assignment may be wrong. The germline V gene has CDR1 DFQATT and CDR2 SNEGSKA (reference sequence). The CDR3 length is 14 residues. As DNA, the CDR3 is TGCAGTGCTAGATTTGACAGTGCACAAGAGACCCAGTACTTC. This translates into CSARFDSAQETQYF.

This chain links TRBV6-1 with TRBJ2-1; D is unclear. This CDR3 has 12 residues. Trimming took 4 bases from V and 3 from J, leaving 4 bases between them. Germline values: CDR1 MNHNS, CDR2 SASEGT. CDR3 coding DNA: TGTGCCAGCAGTGTATACTACAATGAGCAGTTCTTC. It encodes CASSVYYNEQFF.

The chain recombines TRBV5-1 with TRBJ1-1, with D unclear. Germline CDR1 SGHRS, CDR2 YFSETQ. The germline V and J ends were trimmed by 0 bases and 1 base, with 10 bases remaining between them. There are 15 residues in the CDR3. CDR3 coding DNA: TGCGCCAGCAGCTTGGAGTCGGGTTGGAACACTGAAGCTTTCTTT. This codes for CASSLESGWNTEAFF. The full variable domain, its missing parts supplied by reference TRBV5-1 and TRBJ1-1, is KAGVTQTPRYLIKTRGQQVTLSCSPISGHRSVSWYQQTPGQGLQFLFEYFSETQRNKGNFPGRFSGRQFSNSRSEMNVSTLELGDSALYLCASSLESGWNTEAFFGQGTRLTVV.

The genes are TRBV3-1 and TRBJ2-5; D not resolved. CDR3 length equals 12 residues. CDR1 is LGHDT and CDR2 is YNNKEL in the germline V gene (reference sequence). Deletions cut 4 bases from V and 4 bases from J, with 7 bases between. The CDR3 nucleotides read TGTGCCAGCAGCCTGAAAACAGAGACCCAGTACTTC. Translation gives CASSLKTETQYF.

This chain uses TRBV5-6 with TRBJ2-7; D is ambiguous. TRBJ2-5 explains the end of the DNA better; the J call may be wrong. CDR3 length equals 13 residues. CDR1 and CDR2 from the germline V gene are SGHDT and YYEEEE. The CDR3 reads CASSFLRAETQYF. The DNA for the CDR3 is TGTGCCAGCAGCTTCCTACGGGCGGAGACCCAGTACTTC.

V and J are TRBV7-9 and TRBJ2-5; D tentatively reads TRBD1 or TRBD2 (7 bases each). The last part of the DNA fits TRBJ2-7 better; the J call may be wrong. Germline V gene data show CDR1 as SEHNR and CDR2 as FQNEAQ (reference sequence). This CDR3 is 15 amino acids long. The CDR3 sequence: CASSSRGTEHNEQYF. CDR3 sequence (DNA): TGTGCCAGCAGCTCGCGGGGGACAGAACACAACGAGCAGTACTTC.

This clonotype was seen only a few times. The chain combines TRBV2 with TRBJ1-6; D ambiguous. Germline CDR1 and CDR2: SNHLY and FYNNEI. The V end lost 4 bases, the J end lost 7 bases, and 14 bases lay between the germline ends. The CDR3 is made up of 15 amino acids. For the CDR3, the DNA is TGTGCCAGCAGTGTATTATCCCCGGAAAATTCACCCCTCCACTTT. Its translation is CASSVLSPENSPLHF. The full variable domain, in which reference TRBV2 and TRBJ1-6 provide the parts outside the CDR3, is EPEVTQTPSHQVTQMGQEVILRCVPISNHLYFYWYRQILGQKVEFLVSFYNNEISEKSEIFDDQFSVERPDGSNFTLKIRSTKLEDSAMYFCASSVLSPENSPLHFGNGTRLTVT.

The J gene is TRBJ2-7, the V gene TRBV13, with D maybe TRBD1 (5 bases). The V end was cut by 4 bases, the J end by 0 bases, with 10 bases between. The CDR3 spans 14 residues. Germline CDR1 reads PRHDT; CDR2 reads FYEKMQ (reference sequence). The CDR3 spells CASSYPDSSYEQYF. The CDR3 DNA reads as TGTGCCAGCAGCTATCCCGACAGCTCCTACGAGCAGTACTTC.

The chain is built from TRBV7-2 and TRBJ2-4; TRBD2 is a possible D gene (6 bases). Trimming took off 1 base at V and 0 bases at J, with 10 bases between the two ends. The CDR3 length is 16 residues. The germline CDR1 and CDR2 sequences are SGHTA and FQGNSA. The CDR3 reads CASSLGGETAKNIQYF. As DNA, the CDR3 is TGTGCCAGCAGCTTAGGCGGGGAAACAGCCAAAAACATTCAGTACTTC. The whole variable domain, filled in from reference TRBV7-2 and TRBJ2-4, reads GAGVSQSPSNKVTEKGKDVELRCDPISGHTALYWYRQSLGQGLEFLIYFQGNSAPDKSGLPSDRFSAERTGGSVSTLTIQRTQQEDSAVYLCASSLGGETAKNIQYFGAGTRLSVL.

This clonotype was picked up a small number of times. CDR3 region: CASSLRAKETQYF. In DNA form, the CDR3 reads TGTGCCAGCAGCTTAAGGGCCAAAGAGACCCAGTACTTC. The chain uses TRBV7-2 and TRBJ2-7; unclear D gene. The last part of the DNA fits TRBJ2-5 better; the J call may be wrong. The CDR3 length is 13 residues. Germline V gene lookup returns CDR1 SGHTA and CDR2 FQGNSA.

This clonotype was picked up one time. The chain joins TRBV6-5 to TRBJ2-1; D remains ambiguous. CDR1 is MNHEY, CDR2 SVGAGI, per germline. V lost 3 bases and J 15 bases, leaving 18 bases between the germline ends. CDR3 size: 13 residues. As DNA, the CDR3 is TGTGCCAGCAGTTATTCCTTTACCCTAGAACGGTTCTTC. Its protein product is CASSYSFTLERFF.

This clonotype was detected only once. This CDR3 is CASSLARWTGQGTEAFF. The CDR3 nucleotides are TGTGCCAGCAGCCTGGCCCGATGGACAGGCCAAGGCACTGAAGCTTTCTTT. This rearrangement joins TRBV3-1 to TRBJ1-1; 7 nucleotides agree with TRBD1. There are 17 residues in the CDR3. The V gene end was trimmed by 4 bases and the J gene end by 4 bases; junction bases not matched to a gene: 15. Germline CDR1 LGHDT, CDR2 YNNKEL (reference sequence).

V and J are TRBV12-3 or TRBV12-4 and TRBJ1-1; 11 bases fit TRBD1. V lost 10 bases, J lost 4 bases, and 14 bases stayed unmatched. The CDR3 runs 16 residues. CDR3 DNA: TGTGCCACCGTAGGACAGGGGGCTTTAAGTAGCACTGAAGCTTTCTTT. It is translated as CATVGQGALSSTEAFF.

The chain is built from TRBV12-3 or TRBV12-4 and TRBJ2-1; D is uncertain. The CDR3 loop spans 12 amino acids. The germline V and J ends were trimmed by 5 bases and 2 bases, with 4 bases remaining between them. CDR3 in DNA: TGTGCCAGCAGTGCGACCTACAATGAGCAGTTCTTC. This encodes CASSATYNEQFF.

The chain recombines TRBV10-3 with TRBJ2-5, with a tentative D call TRBD2 (6 bases). V gave up 6 bases and J gave up 6 bases, with 17 bases separating them. The CDR3 is made up of 14 amino acids. Germline CDR1 is ENHRY and CDR2 is SYGVKD. The CDR3 region has the DNA TGTGCCATCAGGGAGAGTGGAGGGCCCAAGACCCAGTACTTC. It encodes CAIRESGGPKTQYF.

This chain joins TRBV30 and TRBJ2-5; 8 nucleotides line up with TRBD1. The assigned J gene may be wrong: the sequence end matches TRBJ2-7 better. Germline V CDR1 and CDR2: GTSNPN, SVGIG (reference sequence). CDR3 length equals 12 residues. The CDR3 DNA sequence: TGTGCCTCGGACAGGGATGGTAACGAGCAGTACTTC. It translates to CASDRDGNEQYF.

This rearrangement joins TRBV7-9 to TRBJ2-5; 7 bases line up with TRBD2. After removal of 6 bases from V and 4 bases from J, the junction contained 5 bases not matched to a gene. The CDR3 consists of 13 residues. Germline V gene lookup returns CDR1 SEHNR and CDR2 FQNEAQ (reference sequence). The CDR3 DNA follows: TGTGCCAGCAGGCCCCCGGGGGGAGAGACCCAGTACTTC. It codes for CASRPPGGETQYF.

This chain uses TRBV7-9 with TRBJ1-4; D might be TRBD1 (5 bases). Trimming cost V 0 bases and J 4 bases, with 21 bases left between them. The CDR3 is 19 amino acids. Germline V gives CDR1 SEHNR, CDR2 FQNEAQ (reference sequence). In nucleotides, the CDR3 is TGTGCCAGCAGCTTAGCGCTTGGGACCCAGTTTTTTGTTAATGAAAAACTGTTTTTT. Translated, it gives CASSLALGTQFFVNEKLFF.

The V gene is TRBV7-9, the J gene TRBJ2-5; either TRBD1 or TRBD2 may supply D (6 bases each). The V gene lost 6 bases and the J gene lost 5 bases, with 16 bases spanning the gap. Germline V gene sequence: CDR1 SEHNR, CDR2 FQNEAQ (reference sequence). The CDR3 extends over 14 amino acids. In DNA form, the CDR3 reads TGTGCCAGCAGAGGGGCCCCGGGGGCGGAGACCCAGTACTTC. It is translated as CASRGAPGAETQYF.

This clonotype was found a few times. J is TRBJ2-1 and V is TRBV5-1, with 11 bases lining up with TRBD2. CDR1 SGHRS and CDR2 YFSETQ come from the germline V gene. This CDR3 region has 16 residues. J gave up 6 bases and V 5 bases, and 10 bases lay outside the gene matches. The chain's CDR3 is CASSQTGTSGGNEQFF. The CDR3 DNA is TGCGCCAGCAGTCAAACCGGGACTAGCGGAGGCAATGAGCAGTTCTTC.

The table lists this clonotype with a few counts. The chain recombines TRBV4-3 with TRBJ2-1; no clear D. Trimming cost V 0 bases and J 2 bases, with 11 bases left between them. The CDR3 totals 16 residues. Germline V gives CDR1 LGHNA, CDR2 YSLEER. The CDR3 reads CASSQETDPTYNEQFF. The CDR3 nucleotides are TGCGCCAGCAGCCAAGAGACTGACCCCACCTACAATGAGCAGTTCTTC.

This chain uses TRBV12-3 or TRBV12-4 with TRBJ1-2; D is perhaps TRBD1 (6 bases). Trimming stripped 4 bases from V and 6 bases from J, with 18 bases between. CDR3 length: 15 residues. CDR3 residues: CASSYEASGGNGYTF. CDR3 coding DNA: TGTGCCAGCAGTTATGAGGCGAGTGGGGGCAATGGCTACACCTTC.

The genes are TRBV12-3 or TRBV12-4 and TRBJ2-5; weak D call: TRBD2 (6 bases). V gave up 6 bases and J gave up 1 base, with 18 bases separating them. There are 16 residues in the CDR3. This CDR3 reads CASSRTGLDPQETQYF. As DNA, the CDR3 is TGTGCCAGCAGCCGCACGGGACTCGACCCCCAAGAGACCCAGTACTTC.

The chain links TRBV29-1 to TRBJ2-1; 9 bases are shared with TRBD2. CDR3 length: 14 residues. The V gene's germline CDR1 is SQVTM and CDR2 ANQGSEA. After removal of 7 bases from V and 8 bases from J, the junction contained 12 bases not matched to a gene. CDR3 sequence reads: CSDPSGRTGDEQFF. The CDR3 DNA is TGCAGCGATCCGAGCGGGAGGACGGGGGATGAGCAGTTCTTC.

This chain uses TRBV5-1 with TRBJ1-5; no firm D call. The CDR3 has 15 amino acids. V dropped 3 bases and J dropped 2 bases, with 12 bases sitting between them. The germline V gene encodes CDR1 SGHRS and CDR2 YFSETQ. CDR3 protein: CASSSPGRGNQPQHF. The CDR3, as DNA: TGCGCCAGCAGCTCGCCGGGAAGGGGCAATCAGCCCCAGCATTTT.

This clonotype occurred a few times. The chain employs TRBV7-2 and TRBJ2-1; 9 nucleotides align to TRBD2. The CDR3 loop spans 15 amino acids. Trimming took 1 base from V and 6 from J; bases not matched to a gene: 4. CDR1 and CDR2 from the germline V gene are SGHTA and FQGNSA. CDR3 protein: CASSLGSGGPNEQFF. The CDR3 DNA reads as TGTGCCAGCAGCTTAGGTAGCGGGGGTCCCAATGAGCAGTTCTTC.